The entry below gives a single TCR beta chain sequence along with its context. The germline CDR1 and CDR2 sequences are SGHTA and FQGNSA. The V end lost 2 bases, the J end lost 7 bases, and 6 bases lay between the germline ends. CDR3 length equals 12 residues. The data are from a study of shared clonotypes between healthy human individuals. The method was immunoSEQ multiplex PCR; TCRdb's version includes in-frame clones alone and lacks a portion of them. The table has about 2.4 million clones, around 94% seen once. Both subsets, CD45RA+ naive and CD45RA-negative memory, were split from the CD4+ cells.

The sequence was obtained from a man aged 18-30 years in good health. The chain is built from TRBV7-2 and TRBJ2-1; no clear D gene. The material sequenced was naive CD4+ T cells sorted from blood. Subset: CD45RA+ positively selected. CDR3 in DNA: TGTGCCAGCAGCTTACAAGCGAATGAGCAGTTCTTC. Translating gives CASSLQANEQFF.